The T cell receptor beta chain described here comes from a study of human T cells and chemical hapten exposure. Findings and caveats of the study: Expanded TCRs clustered into significantly more large CDR3 similarity groups than controls, the analysis revealed. Those TCRs sitting above 1 in 1000 frequency stayed the same with DPC sensitization.

Time point denoted: pre-sensitization, week 0. Documented treatment: therapeutic diphenylcyclopropenone sensitization with weekly scalp DPC. Note on this clonotype: The antigen is undetermined.

The CDR3 runs 14 residues. Germline loops: CDR1 SGHDN, CDR2 FVKESK. Trimming took off 4 bases at V and 3 bases at J, with 11 bases between the two ends. TCRdb reanalysed the RACE reads using MiXCR and keeps one entry per CDR3 protein. Of more than 250,000 distinct CDR3 sequences in the sample, roughly 8% were seen once. This sequence originates from a man aged 18 to 29 with alopecia areata. Some clones in this sample may be carry-over from other donors' samples. This chain links TRBV14 with TRBJ2-3; D is perhaps TRBD2 (5 bases). The sample here was whole blood, taken in connection with sensitization to the hapten diphenylcyclopropenone (DPC). This CDR3 reads CASSRRVKTDTQYF. For the CDR3, the DNA is TGTGCCAGCAGCCGGCGGGTTAAGACAGATACGCAGTATTTT.